This entry describes one TCR beta chain. The specificity of this receptor is unknown. No quality values exist for individual bases; no much larger clone is one base distant. At diagnosis, peripheral blood, uninvolved tumor-adjacent lung and tumor were collected and stored as a combination of fresh-frozen and FFPE material. For TCR repertoire profiling, blood samples were analyzed as peripheral blood mononuclear cells. The immunoSEQ Assay was used to sequence TCR beta CDR3 regions from DNA. The original pipeline was this. To compute T cell density, TCR beta template counts were normalized to usable DNA, which was estimated by amplifying housekeeping genes. The preseqR package was used to estimate richness by extrapolating to 400,000 templates for PBMC samples and to 120,000 templates for tissue samples. Clonality was calculated as one minus Pielou's evenness. Differential abundance testing on productive amino-acid clonotypes, with a minimum total count of 5 and an alpha of 0.1, was used to identify tissue-enriched TCRs. The Jaccard Index and the Morisita Overlap Index were used to measure how much the repertoires overlapped between compartments. GLIPH grouped TCR beta CDR3s together with public tetramer-defined viral CDR3s, and a viral motif had to include at least three viral sequences and also show V-gene enrichment. Sourced from immuneACCESS, this table was stored by TCRdb with only in-frame sequences that have V and J called. A share of the clones is absent; for the studies checked, an unresolved V gene accounts for under half, and the remainder has no known explanation. That table gives V, J and clone size, and the DNA gave D and trimming. This sample comprises 70,000 to 100,000 clones, about 84% of them detected only once. The ten most abundant clones make up about a tenth of the sample.

These data belong to a study of T cells in localized non-small cell lung cancer (dated by TCRdb to the early 2020s). At the level of the whole study: The study examined T cell repertoires in approximately 240 patients with early-stage NSCLC and compared tumors with uninvolved tumor-adjacent lungs. NSCLC patients had a mean age of roughly 64 years, and more than 120 were male and about a hundred female. All 220 or so NSCLC patients in the cohort were treatment-naive and had localized lung tumors that were resected. Study-wide conclusions, independent of this receptor: Uninvolved tumor-adjacent lung showed the highest T cell clonality, higher than tumor, which suggests more focused antigenic responses in the uninvolved tumor-adjacent lung. Higher T cell density in blood was associated with longer overall survival, whereas higher clonality in adjacent lung was associated with shorter survival. Of the top 100 tumor clones, a median of roughly 53 were detected in paired uninvolved adjacent lung; under 35 were also among that lung's top 100. Because of the exploratory design, TCR variables were selected using unadjusted p-values without false-discovery rate correction. Because multi-region tumor sequencing was not performed, intratumor heterogeneity could not be ruled out.

The source material was peripheral blood, sampled before any cancer treatment. This clonotype was sampled from a female donor older than 55 with stage I lung adenocarcinoma.

CDR3 loop: CASSPLATVAKNIQYF. The DNA sequence reads TGTGCCAGCAGTCCACTTGCGACAGTAGCCAAAAACATTCAGTACTTC. This chain is built from TRBV6-4 and TRBJ2-4; the D region possibly corresponds to TRBD1 (5 bases align). Trimming takes 5 bases from V and 0 bases from J, and the germline ends sit 14 bases apart. The CDR3 measures 16 amino acids from cysteine to phenylalanine. Of the read, only the CDR3 DNA is kept; its 48 bases are in frame from base 1. The germline V gene specifies MRHNA as CDR1 and SNTAGT as CDR2.